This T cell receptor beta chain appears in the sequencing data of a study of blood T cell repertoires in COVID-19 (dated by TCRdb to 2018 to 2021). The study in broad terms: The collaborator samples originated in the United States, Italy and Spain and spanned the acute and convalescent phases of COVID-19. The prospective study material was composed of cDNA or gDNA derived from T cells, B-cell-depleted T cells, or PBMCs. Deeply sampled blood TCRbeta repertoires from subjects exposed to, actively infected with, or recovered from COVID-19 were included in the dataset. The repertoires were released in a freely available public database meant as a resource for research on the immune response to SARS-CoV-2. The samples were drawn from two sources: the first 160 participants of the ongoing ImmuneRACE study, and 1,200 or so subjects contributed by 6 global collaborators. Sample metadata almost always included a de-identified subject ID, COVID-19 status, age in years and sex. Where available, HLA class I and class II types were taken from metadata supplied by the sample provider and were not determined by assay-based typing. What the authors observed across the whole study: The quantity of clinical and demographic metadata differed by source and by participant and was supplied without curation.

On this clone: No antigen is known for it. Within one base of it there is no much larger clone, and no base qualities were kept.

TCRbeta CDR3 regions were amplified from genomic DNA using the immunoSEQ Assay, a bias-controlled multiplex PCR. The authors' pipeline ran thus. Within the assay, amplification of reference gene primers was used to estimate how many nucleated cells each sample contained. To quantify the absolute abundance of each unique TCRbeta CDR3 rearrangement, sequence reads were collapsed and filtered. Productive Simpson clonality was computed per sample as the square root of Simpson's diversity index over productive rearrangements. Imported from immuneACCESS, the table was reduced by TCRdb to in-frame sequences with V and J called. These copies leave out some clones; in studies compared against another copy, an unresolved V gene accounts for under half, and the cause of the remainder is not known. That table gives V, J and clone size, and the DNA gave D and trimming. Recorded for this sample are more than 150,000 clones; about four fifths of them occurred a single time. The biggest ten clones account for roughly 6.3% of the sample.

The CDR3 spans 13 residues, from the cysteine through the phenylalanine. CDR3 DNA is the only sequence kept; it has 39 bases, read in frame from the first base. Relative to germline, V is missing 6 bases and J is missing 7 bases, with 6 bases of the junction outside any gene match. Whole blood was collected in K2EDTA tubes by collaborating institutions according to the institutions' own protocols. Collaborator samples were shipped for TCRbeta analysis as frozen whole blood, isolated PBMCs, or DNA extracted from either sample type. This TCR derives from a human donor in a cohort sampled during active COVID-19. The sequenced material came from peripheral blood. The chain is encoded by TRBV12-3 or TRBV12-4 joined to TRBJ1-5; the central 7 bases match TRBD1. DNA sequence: TGTGCCAGCAGAGTTACAGGGGCCCAGCCCCAGCATTTT. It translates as CASRVTGAQPQHF.